This T cell receptor (beta chain) was identified during a study of blood T cell repertoires in COVID-19. Study-level information: Sites in the United States, Italy and Spain provided acute and convalescent COVID-19 samples. In each case, the material was cDNA or gDNA derived from T cells, B-cell-depleted T cells, or PBMCs.

Original processing notes: Researchers report that nucleated cell counts were estimated from reference gene primer amplification. The repertoire was sequenced with immunoSEQ multiplex PCR; TCRdb's copy has only in-frame clones and lacks some. The DNA was the basis for D and trimming; V, J and clone size are from that table. The sample shows 80,000 to 95,000 clones, over 70% of them seen only once. The ends were cut back, 7 bases at V and 4 bases at J, with 15 bases in the middle. CDR3 length: 14 residues. From germline, CDR1 is SNHLY and CDR2 FYNNEI. The chain carries TRBV2 and TRBJ2-3; D unresolved. The TCR comes from a man of 80 years or more with active or convalescent COVID-19. The material sequenced was peripheral blood. The CDR3 DNA follows: TGTGCCAGCACCCCCCCCTACTACGCAGATACGCAGTATTTT. Its protein product is CASTPPYYADTQYF. The full variable domain, with the rest looked up from reference TRBV2 and TRBJ2-3, is EPEVTQTPSHQVTQMGQEVILRCVPISNHLYFYWYRQILGQKVEFLVSFYNNEISEKSEIFDDQFSVERPDGSNFTLKIRSTKLEDSAMYFCASTPPYYADTQYFGPGTRLTVL.